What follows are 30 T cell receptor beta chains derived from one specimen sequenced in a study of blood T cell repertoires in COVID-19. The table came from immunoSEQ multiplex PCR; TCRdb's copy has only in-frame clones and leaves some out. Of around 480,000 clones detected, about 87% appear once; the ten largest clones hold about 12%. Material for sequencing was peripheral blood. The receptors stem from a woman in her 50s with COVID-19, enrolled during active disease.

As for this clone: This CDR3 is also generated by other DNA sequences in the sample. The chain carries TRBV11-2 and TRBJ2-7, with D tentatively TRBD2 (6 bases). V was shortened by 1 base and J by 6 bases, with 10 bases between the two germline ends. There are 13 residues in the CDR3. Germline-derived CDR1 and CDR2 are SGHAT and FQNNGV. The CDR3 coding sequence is TGTGCCAGCAGCTTAGGGCAGGGAGGCGAGCAGTACTTC. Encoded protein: CASSLGQGGEQYF.

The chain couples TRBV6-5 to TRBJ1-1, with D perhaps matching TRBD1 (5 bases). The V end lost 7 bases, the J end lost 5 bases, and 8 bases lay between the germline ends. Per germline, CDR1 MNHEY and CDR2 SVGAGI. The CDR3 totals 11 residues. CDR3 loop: CASTSGTEAFF. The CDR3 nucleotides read TGTGCCAGCACCTCAGGGACTGAAGCTTTCTTT.

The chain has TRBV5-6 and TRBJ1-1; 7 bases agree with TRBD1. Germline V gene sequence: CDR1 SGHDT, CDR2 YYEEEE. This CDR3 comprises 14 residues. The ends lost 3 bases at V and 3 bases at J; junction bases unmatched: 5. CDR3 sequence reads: CASSSWDSYTEAFF. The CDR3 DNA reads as TGTGCCAGCAGCTCATGGGACAGTTACACTGAAGCTTTCTTT.

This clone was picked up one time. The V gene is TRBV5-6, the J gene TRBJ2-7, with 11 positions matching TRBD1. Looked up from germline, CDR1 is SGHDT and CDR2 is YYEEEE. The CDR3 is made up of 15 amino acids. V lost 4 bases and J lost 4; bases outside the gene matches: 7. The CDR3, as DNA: TGTGCCAGCAGCACCAGGGACAGGGGGTTTTACGAGCAGTACTTC. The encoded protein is CASSTRDRGFYEQYF.

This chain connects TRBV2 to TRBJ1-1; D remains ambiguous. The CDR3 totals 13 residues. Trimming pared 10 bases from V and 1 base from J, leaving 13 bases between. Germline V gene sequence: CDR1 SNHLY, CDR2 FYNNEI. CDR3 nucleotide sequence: TGTGCCACCCTAAAGGGAGCGAACACTGAAGCTTTCTTT. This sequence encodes CATLKGANTEAFF.

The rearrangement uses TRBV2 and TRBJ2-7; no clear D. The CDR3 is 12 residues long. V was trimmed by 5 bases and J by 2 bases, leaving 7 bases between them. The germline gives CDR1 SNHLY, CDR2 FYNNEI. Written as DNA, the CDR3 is TGTGCCAGCAGTCGGAGCGCCTACGAGCAGTACTTC. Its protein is CASSRSAYEQYF.

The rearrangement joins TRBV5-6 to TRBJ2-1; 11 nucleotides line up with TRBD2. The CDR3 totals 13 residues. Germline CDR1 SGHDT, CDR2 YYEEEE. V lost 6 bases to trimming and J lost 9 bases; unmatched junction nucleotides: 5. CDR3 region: CASTLAGGGEQFF. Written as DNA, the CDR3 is TGTGCCAGCACTCTAGCGGGAGGAGGTGAGCAGTTCTTC.

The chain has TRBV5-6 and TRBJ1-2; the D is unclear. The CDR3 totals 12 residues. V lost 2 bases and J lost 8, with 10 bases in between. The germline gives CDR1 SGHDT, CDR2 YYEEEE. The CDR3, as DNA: TGTGCCAGCAGCTTATCGAATCGGGGCTACACCTTC. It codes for CASSLSNRGYTF.

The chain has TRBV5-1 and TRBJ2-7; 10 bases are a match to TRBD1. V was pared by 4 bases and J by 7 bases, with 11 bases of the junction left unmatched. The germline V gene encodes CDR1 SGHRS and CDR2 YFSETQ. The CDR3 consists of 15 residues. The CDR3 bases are TGCGCCAGCAGCCCCGGACAGGGGGTCGTCCGAGAGCAGTACTTC. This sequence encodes CASSPGQGVVREQYF.

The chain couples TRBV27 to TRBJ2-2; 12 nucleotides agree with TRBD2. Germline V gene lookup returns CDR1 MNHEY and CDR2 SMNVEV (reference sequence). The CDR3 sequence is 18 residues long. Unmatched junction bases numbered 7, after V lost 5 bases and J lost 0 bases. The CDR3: CASSTILAGGTNTGELFF. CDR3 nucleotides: TGTGCCAGCAGTACTATTCTAGCGGGGGGGACGAACACCGGGGAGCTGTTTTTT.

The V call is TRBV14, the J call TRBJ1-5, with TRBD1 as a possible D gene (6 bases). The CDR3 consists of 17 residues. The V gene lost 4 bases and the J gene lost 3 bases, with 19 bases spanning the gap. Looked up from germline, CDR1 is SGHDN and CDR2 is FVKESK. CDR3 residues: CASSLEEGTGFNQPQHF. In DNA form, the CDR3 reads TGTGCCAGCAGCCTAGAGGAAGGAACAGGGTTCAATCAGCCCCAGCATTTT.

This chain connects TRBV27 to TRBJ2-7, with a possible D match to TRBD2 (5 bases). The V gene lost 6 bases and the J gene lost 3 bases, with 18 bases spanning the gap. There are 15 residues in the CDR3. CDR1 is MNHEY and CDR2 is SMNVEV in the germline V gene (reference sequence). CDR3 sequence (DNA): TGTGCCAGCAGCAAGAGTGGAGGAGGCCGCTACGAGCAGTACTTC. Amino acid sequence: CASSKSGGGRYEQYF.

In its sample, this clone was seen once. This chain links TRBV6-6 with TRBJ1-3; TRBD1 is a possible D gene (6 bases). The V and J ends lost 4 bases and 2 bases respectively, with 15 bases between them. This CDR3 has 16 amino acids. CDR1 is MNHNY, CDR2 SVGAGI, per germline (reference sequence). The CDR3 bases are TGTGCCAGCAGTTCGAGGGGGACCCCGCCTGGAAACACCATATATTTT. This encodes CASSSRGTPPGNTIYF.

CDR3 in amino acids: CASSAEIRNTEAFF. In DNA form, the CDR3 reads TGTGCCAGCAGTGCGGAAATTAGGAACACTGAAGCTTTCTTT. V and J are TRBV27 and TRBJ1-1, with D hard to call. CDR1 is MNHEY and CDR2 is SMNVEV in the germline V gene (reference sequence). Deletions cut 5 bases from V and 1 base from J, with 11 bases between. The CDR3 length is 14 residues.

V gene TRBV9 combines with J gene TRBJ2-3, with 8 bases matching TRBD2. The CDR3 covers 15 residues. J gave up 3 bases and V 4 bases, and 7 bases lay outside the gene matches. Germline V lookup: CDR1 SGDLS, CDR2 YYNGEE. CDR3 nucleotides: TGTGCCAGCAGCTCCGGGACTAGAACTACAGATACGCAGTATTTT. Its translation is CASSSGTRTTDTQYF.

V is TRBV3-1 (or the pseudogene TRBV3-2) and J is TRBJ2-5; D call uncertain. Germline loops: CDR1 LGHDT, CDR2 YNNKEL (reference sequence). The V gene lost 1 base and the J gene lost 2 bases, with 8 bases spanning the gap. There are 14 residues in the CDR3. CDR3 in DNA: TGTGCCAGCAGCCAAGGTGGCAGTCAAGAGACCCAGTACTTC. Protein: CASSQGGSQETQYF.

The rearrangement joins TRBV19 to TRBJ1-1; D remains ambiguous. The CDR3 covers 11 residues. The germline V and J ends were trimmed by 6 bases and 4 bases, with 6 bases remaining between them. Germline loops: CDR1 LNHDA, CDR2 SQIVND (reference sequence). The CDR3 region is CASSQATEAFF. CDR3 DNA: TGTGCCAGTAGCCAGGCCACTGAAGCTTTCTTT. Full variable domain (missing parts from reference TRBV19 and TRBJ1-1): DGGITQSPKYLFRKEGQNVTLSCEQNLNHDAMYWYRQDPGQGLRLIYYSQIVNDFQKGDIAEGYSVSREKKESFPLTVTSAQKNPTAFYLCASSQATEAFFGQGTRLTVV.

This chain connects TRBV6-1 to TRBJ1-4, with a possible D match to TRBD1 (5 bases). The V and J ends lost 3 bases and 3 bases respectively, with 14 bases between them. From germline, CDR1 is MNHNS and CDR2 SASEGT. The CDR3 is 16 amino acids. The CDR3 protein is CASSDGLRAANEKLFF. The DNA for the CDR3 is TGTGCCAGCAGTGACGGGCTCAGGGCCGCTAATGAAAAACTGTTTTTT.

CDR3 region: CASSSPADSNYGYTF. CDR3 bases: TGTGCCAGCAGTTCTCCAGCGGACAGTAACTATGGCTACACCTTC. The chain employs TRBV7-9 and TRBJ1-2; tentatively, D is TRBD1 (6 bases). The V gene lost 6 bases and the J gene lost 1 base, with 15 bases spanning the gap. The CDR3 has 15 residues. Germline V gene lookup returns CDR1 SEHNR and CDR2 FQNEAQ (reference sequence).

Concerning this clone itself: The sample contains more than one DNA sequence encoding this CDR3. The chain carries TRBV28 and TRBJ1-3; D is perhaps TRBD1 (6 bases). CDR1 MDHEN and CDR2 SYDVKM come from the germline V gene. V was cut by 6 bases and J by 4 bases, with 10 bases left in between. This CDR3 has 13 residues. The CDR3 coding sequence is TGTGCCAGCAGCCTGACAGGAGGAAACACCATATATTTT. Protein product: CASSLTGGNTIYF.

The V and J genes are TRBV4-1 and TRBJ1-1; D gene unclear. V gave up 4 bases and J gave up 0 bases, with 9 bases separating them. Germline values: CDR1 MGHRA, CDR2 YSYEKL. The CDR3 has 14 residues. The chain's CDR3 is CASSRPTLNTEAFF. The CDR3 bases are TGCGCCAGCAGCCGTCCGACACTGAACACTGAAGCTTTCTTT.

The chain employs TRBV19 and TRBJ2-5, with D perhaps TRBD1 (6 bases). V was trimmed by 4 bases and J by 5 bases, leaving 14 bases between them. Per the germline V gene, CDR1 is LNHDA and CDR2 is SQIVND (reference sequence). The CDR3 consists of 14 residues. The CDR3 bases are TGTGCCAGTAGTAAACAGGGACGAGGGGAGACCCAGTACTTC. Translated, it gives CASSKQGRGETQYF.

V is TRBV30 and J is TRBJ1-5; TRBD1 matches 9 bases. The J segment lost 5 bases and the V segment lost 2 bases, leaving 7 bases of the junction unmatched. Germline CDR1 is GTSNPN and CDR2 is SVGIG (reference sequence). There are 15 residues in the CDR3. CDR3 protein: CAWSHGGDRDQPQHF. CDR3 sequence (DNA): TGTGCCTGGAGTCACGGGGGGGACAGGGATCAGCCCCAGCATTTT.

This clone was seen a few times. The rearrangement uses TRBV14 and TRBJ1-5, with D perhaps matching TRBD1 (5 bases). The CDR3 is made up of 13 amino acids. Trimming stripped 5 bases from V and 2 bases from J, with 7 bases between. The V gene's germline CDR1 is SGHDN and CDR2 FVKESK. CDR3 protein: CASSGGGNQPQHF. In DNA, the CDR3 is TGTGCCAGCAGCGGGGGGGGCAATCAGCCCCAGCATTTT.

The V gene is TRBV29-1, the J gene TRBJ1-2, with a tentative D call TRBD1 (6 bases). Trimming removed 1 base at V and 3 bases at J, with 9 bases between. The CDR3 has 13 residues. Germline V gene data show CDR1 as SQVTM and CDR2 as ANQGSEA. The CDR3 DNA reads TGCAGCGTTGAAGGCAGGGGTGACTATGGCTACACCTTC. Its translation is CSVEGRGDYGYTF.

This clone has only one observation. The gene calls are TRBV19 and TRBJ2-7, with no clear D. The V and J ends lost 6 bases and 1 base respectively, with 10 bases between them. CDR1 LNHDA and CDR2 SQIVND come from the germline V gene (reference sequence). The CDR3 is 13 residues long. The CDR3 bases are TGTGCCAGTAGACCGGGTCCATCCTACGAGCAGTACTTC. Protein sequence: CASRPGPSYEQYF.

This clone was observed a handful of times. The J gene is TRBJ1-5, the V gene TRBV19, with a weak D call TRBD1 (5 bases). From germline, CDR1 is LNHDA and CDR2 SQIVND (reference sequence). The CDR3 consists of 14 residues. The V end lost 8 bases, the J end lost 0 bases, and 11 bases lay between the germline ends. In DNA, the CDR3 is TGTGCCAGTCGTGACAGAGATAGCAATCAGCCCCAGCATTTT. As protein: CASRDRDSNQPQHF.

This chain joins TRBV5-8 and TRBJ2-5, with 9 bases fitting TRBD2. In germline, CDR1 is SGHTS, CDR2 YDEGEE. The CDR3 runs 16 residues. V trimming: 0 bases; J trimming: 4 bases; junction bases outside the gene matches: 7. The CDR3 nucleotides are TGTGCCAGCAGCTTGGGGCGGGGGGGCCTCGGAGAGACCCAGTACTTC. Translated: CASSLGRGGLGETQYF.

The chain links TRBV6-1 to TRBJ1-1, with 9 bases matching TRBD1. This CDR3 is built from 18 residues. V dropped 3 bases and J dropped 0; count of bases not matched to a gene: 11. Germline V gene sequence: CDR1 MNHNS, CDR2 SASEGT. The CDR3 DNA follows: TGTGCCAGCAGTGAGGACGGGGGACAGGGTAGGATGAACACTGAAGCTTTCTTT. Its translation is CASSEDGGQGRMNTEAFF.

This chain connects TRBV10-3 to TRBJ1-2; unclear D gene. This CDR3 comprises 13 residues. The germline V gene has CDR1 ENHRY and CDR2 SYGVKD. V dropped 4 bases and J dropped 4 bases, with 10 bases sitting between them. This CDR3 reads CAISVRESYGYTF. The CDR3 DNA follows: TGTGCCATCAGTGTGAGGGAGAGCTATGGCTACACCTTC.